A selection of T cell receptor beta chains follows, all from one sample in a study of control samples from healthy donors and cancer patients. Produced via immunoSEQ multiplex PCR; TCRdb's table is partial and in-frame only. Seen here are 90,000 to 110,000 clones, 83% observed once, and the top ten hold less than 15%. Sequencing was done on a sample of blood. All receptors come from a woman between 45 and 65 years old in good health. Each CDR3 is given with its conserved first and last residue. D genes are given only for firm matches. Part of the rows lack a size; the others show once, few, many or a class for expanded clones.

>TRBJ1-1|TRBV9|-|-
CASSALQGQRTEAFF
TGTGCCAGCAGCGCTCTACAGGGTCAGCGCACTGAAGCTTTCTTT
>TRBJ2-1|TRBV5-1|-|-
CASGMGGGYNEQFF
TGCGCCAGCGGCATGGGGGGAGGCTACAATGAGCAGTTCTTC
>TRBJ2-2|TRBV2|-|once
CASSELMGGFNTGELFF
TGTGCCAGCAGTGAACTCATGGGGGGCTTTAACACCGGGGAGCTGTTTTTT
>TRBJ1-5|TRBV5-5|TRBD1|-
CASSQAGQGQPQHF
TGTGCCAGCAGCCAAGCCGGACAGGGACAGCCCCAGCATTTT
>TRBJ1-1|TRBV6-5|-|-
CASSYAGKGGTEAFF
TGTGCCAGCAGTTACGCCGGGAAAGGAGGCACTGAAGCTTTCTTT
>TRBJ2-1|TRBV12-5|TRBD1|once
CASGSQTGVGVFF
TGTGCTAGTGGCTCTCAAACAGGGGTAGGAGTGTTCTTC
>TRBJ2-2|TRBV4-2|-|-
CASSHATGITGELFF
TGTGCCAGCAGCCATGCAACAGGGATCACCGGGGAGCTGTTTTTT
>TRBJ1-5|TRBV19|-|few
CASMRLAVDGNQPQHF
TGTGCCTCCATGCGGCTAGCGGTGGACGGCAATCAGCCCCAGCATTTT
>TRBJ1-5|TRBV18|-|-
CASSPPGNSNQPQHF
TGTGCCAGCTCACCACCGGGGAATAGCAATCAGCCCCAGCATTTT
>TRBJ1-2|TRBV10-1|-|-
CASSLIPRGYTF
TGCGCCAGCAGTCTGATACCACGTGGCTACACCTTC
>TRBJ1-1|TRBV2|-|-
CASRARARNTEAFF
TGCGCCAGCAGAGCAAGGGCAAGGAACACTGAAGCTTTCTTT
>TRBJ1-4|TRBV7-9|TRBD1|-
CASSRTGGDEKLFF
TGTGCCAGCAGCCGGACAGGGGGTGATGAAAAACTGTTTTTT
>TRBJ1-1|TRBV24-1|-|-
CATRNYRIMNTEAFF
TGTGCCACCAGGAATTACAGGATTATGAACACTGAAGCTTTCTTT
>TRBJ2-3|TRBV5-4|TRBD2|-
CASSLDPLAGGPGDQYF
TGTGCCAGCAGCTTGGATCCCCTAGCGGGAGGGCCAGGGGATCAGTATTTT
>TRBJ2-1|TRBV7-9|-|-
CASSLVLDKNNEQFF
TGTGCCAGCAGCTTAGTTTTGGACAAAAACAATGAGCAGTTCTTC
>TRBJ1-2|TRBV6-5|-|-
CATLRGGLGHGYTF
TGTGCCACCCTTAGGGGGGGTTTAGGTCATGGCTACACCTTC
>TRBJ1-2|TRBV7-8|TRBD1|-
CASSLGRTGGGYTF
TGTGCCAGCAGCTTAGGACGGACAGGGGGTGGCTACACCTTC
>TRBJ1-1|TRBV3-1/TRBV3-2|-|-
CASSQGPGRRGRTSNTEAFF
TGTGCCAGCAGCCAAGGCCCGGGGCGGAGGGGACGAACTTCGAACACTGAAGCTTTCTTT